This entry lists 27 T cell receptor beta chains sequenced from one sample in a study of blood T cells in healthy people across ages. Primed by a sample-barcoded 5' primer and a J-beta primer mix, a second PCR proceeded for roughly 6 to 12 cycles. TCRdb re-analysed the 5' RACE reads in MiXCR, keeping a single row per CDR3 protein. This sample carries some 710,000 distinct CDR3 sequences, about 46% of them seen once, and the ten largest clones take about a sixth. What was sequenced was blood. The receptors here all came from a man older than 75 in good health.

This clonotype occurred a few times. The CDR3 loop reads CASSLDLHDTDTQYF. The DNA for the CDR3 is TGTGCCAGCAGTTTAGACCTTCACGACACAGATACGCAGTATTTT. The rearrangement uses TRBV12-3 or TRBV12-4 and TRBJ2-3; D not certain. V gave up 1 base and J gave up 2 bases, with 10 bases separating them. CDR3 length: 15 amino acids.

This chain uses TRBV27 with TRBJ2-7; TRBD2 aligns across 12 bases. V lost 2 bases and J lost 7; bases outside the gene matches: 15. The CDR3 extends over 18 amino acids. Germline V gives CDR1 MNHEY, CDR2 SMNVEV (reference sequence). The CDR3 loop reads CASSLRVLAGGVYNEQYF. CDR3 nucleotide sequence: TGTGCCAGCAGTTTACGGGTCCTAGCGGGAGGGGTCTACAATGAGCAGTACTTC.

The table lists this clonotype with a few counts. The CDR3 loop reads CAWRSTSGSLRETQYF. For the CDR3, the DNA is TGTGCCTGGAGATCGACTAGCGGGAGTTTACGGGAGACCCAGTACTTC. This chain joins TRBV30 and TRBJ2-5; 12 bases are a match to TRBD2. Losses at the gene ends were 3 bases for V and 5 bases for J; bases not matched to a gene: 10. In germline, CDR1 is GTSNPN, CDR2 SVGIG (reference sequence). The CDR3 is 16 residues long.

The V and J genes are TRBV11-2 and TRBJ1-6, with a weak D call TRBD1 (6 bases). The germline V gene has CDR1 SGHAT and CDR2 FQNNGV. CDR3 size: 16 residues. Trimming stripped 2 bases from V and 7 bases from J, with 15 bases between. In DNA, the CDR3 is TGTGCCAGCAGCTTAAAACTGGGGGCGCGCAATTCACCCCTCCACTTT. This encodes CASSLKLGARNSPLHF.

The chain employs TRBV5-1 and TRBJ2-4; D is possibly TRBD1 (6 bases). This CDR3 region has 15 residues. V was shortened by 4 bases and J by 0 bases, with 11 bases between the two germline ends. Germline V gives CDR1 SGHRS, CDR2 YFSETQ. The CDR3 nucleotides are TGCGCCAGCAGCGCCTCACAGGGAGCCAAAAACATTCAGTACTTC. This gives the protein CASSASQGAKNIQYF.

The gene calls are TRBV5-6 and TRBJ2-3; D remains unclear. Trimming took 0 bases from V and 2 from J, leaving 7 bases between them. Germline V gives CDR1 SGHDT, CDR2 YYEEEE. CDR3 size: 14 residues. The CDR3 DNA is TGTGCCAGCAGCTTGGCGGTCTTCACAGATACGCAGTATTTT. Translating gives CASSLAVFTDTQYF.

This clonotype was recorded many times. The rearrangement joins TRBV5-1 to TRBJ2-7, with D possibly TRBD1 on 6 matching bases. Per the germline V gene, CDR1 is SGHRS and CDR2 is YFSETQ. V was cut by 4 bases and J by 0 bases, with 14 bases left in between. The CDR3 totals 15 residues. CDR3 sequence (DNA): TGCGCCAGCAGCCCTGGACAGACGAGCTCCTACGAGCAGTACTTC. Amino acid sequence: CASSPGQTSSYEQYF. The full variable domain, completed using reference TRBV5-1 and TRBJ2-7, is KAGVTQTPRYLIKTRGQQVTLSCSPISGHRSVSWYQQTPGQGLQFLFEYFSETQRNKGNFPGRFSGRQFSNSRSEMNVSTLELGDSALYLCASSPGQTSSYEQYFGPGTRLTVT.

In regard to this clonotype: A clone one base away is much larger, so this may be a read error. The chain carries TRBV11-2 and TRBJ2-7, with D maybe TRBD2 (5 bases). V was shortened by 0 bases and J by 7 bases, with 16 bases between the two germline ends. The CDR3 spans 15 residues. Germline CDR1 is SGHAT and CDR2 is FQNNGV. This chain's CDR3 is CASSLDVGAINEQYF. The CDR3 coding sequence is TGTGCCAGCAGCTTAGATGTGGGAGCGATTAATGAGCAGTACTTC.

This clonotype was seen only a few times. The rearrangement uses TRBV5-1 and TRBJ2-1, with 11 nucleotides matching TRBD2. The germline V gene encodes CDR1 SGHRS and CDR2 YFSETQ. Losses at the gene ends were 0 bases for V and 7 bases for J; bases not matched to a gene: 6. CDR3 length: 16 amino acids. CDR3 region: CASSLALAGGRNEQFF. The CDR3 bases are TGCGCCAGCAGCTTGGCCTTAGCGGGAGGGCGTAATGAGCAGTTCTTC.

V is TRBV7-3 and J is TRBJ2-5, with 10 bases fitting TRBD2. CDR3 size: 16 residues. Losses at the gene ends were 4 bases for V and 11 bases for J; bases not matched to a gene: 16. CDR1 is SGHTA and CDR2 is FQGTGA in the germline V gene. CDR3 sequence reads: CASSWSGAGGSNEQYF. The DNA for the CDR3 is TGTGCCAGCAGCTGGTCCGGAGCGGGAGGGTCCAATGAGCAGTACTTC.

This clonotype turned up a few times. V and J are TRBV27 and TRBJ2-4; weak D call: TRBD2 (7 bases). This CDR3 has 14 amino acids. CDR1 and CDR2 (germline): MNHEY, SMNVEV (reference sequence). Trimming removed 1 base at V and 7 bases at J, with 11 bases between. The CDR3 DNA reads as TGTGCCAGCAGTTTATATCGGGGGGCGAACATTCAGTACTTC. Amino acids: CASSLYRGANIQYF.

V and J are TRBV29-1 and TRBJ2-3; 8 bases agree with TRBD1. The CDR3 covers 14 residues. Germline-derived CDR1 and CDR2 are SQVTM and ANQGSEA. After removal of 4 bases from V and 2 bases from J, the junction contained 5 bases not matched to a gene. The CDR3 DNA sequence: TGCAGCGTTGGGCAGGGGGCCCACACAGATACGCAGTATTTT. Protein sequence: CSVGQGAHTDTQYF.

This clonotype showed up just a few times. The chain recombines TRBV4-1 with TRBJ2-3; D is possibly TRBD2 (7 bases). Germline V gene data show CDR1 as MGHRA and CDR2 as YSYEKL. CDR3 length equals 17 residues. V shed 6 bases and J shed 4 bases, with 23 bases lying between them. CDR3 DNA: TGCGCCAGCAGTCCGAACTGGGGGGCGGGAGTCGCAGATACGCAGTATTTT. Translated, it gives CASSPNWGAGVADTQYF.

The gene calls are TRBV7-2 and TRBJ2-7, with TRBD2 identical over 8 bases. Germline lookup yields CDR1 SGHTA and CDR2 FQGNSA. The CDR3 spans 14 residues. V was pared by 5 bases and J by 7 bases, with 10 bases of the junction left unmatched. CDR3 in amino acids: CASSGTLAGNEQYF. CDR3 DNA: TGTGCCAGCAGCGGAACGCTAGCGGGTAATGAGCAGTACTTC.

The chain joins TRBV4-3 to TRBJ2-4, with TRBD1 matching over 7 bases. TRBJ2-7 explains the end of the DNA better; the J call may be wrong. Germline CDR1 and CDR2: LGHNA and YSLEER. The CDR3 is 13 amino acids. This CDR3 reads CASSHLTGSEQYF. Here the CDR3 DNA reads TGCGCCAGCAGCCATCTGACAGGGAGCGAGCAGTACTTC.

This clonotype was recorded at least ten times. The chain has TRBV2 and TRBJ2-5; 8 bases match TRBD1. CDR3 size: 15 residues. After removal of 8 bases from V and 5 bases from J, the junction contained 13 bases not matched to a gene. CDR1 is SNHLY, CDR2 FYNNEI, per germline. CDR3 DNA: TGTGCCAGCCGTCACGGACAGGGTGATTCGGAGACCCAGTACTTC. Residues: CASRHGQGDSETQYF.

J is TRBJ2-2 and V is TRBV7-9; tentatively, D is TRBD2 (6 bases). The CDR3 is made up of 18 amino acids. V lost 3 bases, J lost 1 base, and 18 bases lay in between. The germline V gene has CDR1 SEHNR and CDR2 FQNEAQ (reference sequence). The CDR3 is CASSFLPAPEGNTGELFF. The CDR3 DNA sequence: TGTGCCAGCAGCTTCTTGCCCGCGCCGGAGGGGAACACCGGGGAGCTGTTTTTT.

The V gene is TRBV10-3, the J gene TRBJ2-1, with 10 bases that match TRBD2. The CDR3 spans 17 residues. The germline CDR1 and CDR2 sequences are ENHRY and SYGVKD. The V segment lost 4 bases and the J segment 8 bases; nucleotides outside the gene matches: 14. The CDR3 reads CAISGHRLAGEEDEQFF. The CDR3 DNA sequence: TGTGCCATCAGTGGACATAGGCTAGCGGGAGAAGAAGATGAGCAGTTCTTC.

The genes are TRBV2 and TRBJ2-7, with a weak D call TRBD1 (5 bases). The germline CDR1 and CDR2 sequences are SNHLY and FYNNEI. The V end was cut by 3 bases, the J end by 5 bases, with 11 bases between. The CDR3 has 13 residues. CDR3 sequence reads: CASSEQGMNEQYF. CDR3 bases: TGTGCCAGCAGTGAGCAGGGTATGAACGAGCAGTACTTC.

This clonotype was counted ten times or more. The rearrangement uses TRBV7-2 and TRBJ2-5; D is unresolved. CDR1 and CDR2 from the germline V gene are SGHTA and FQGNSA. The CDR3 consists of 13 residues. With 2 bases removed from V and 1 base from J, the gap between germline ends came to 5 bases. The CDR3 sequence is CASSLPGQETQYF. Written as DNA, the CDR3 is TGTGCCAGCAGCTTACCAGGCCAAGAGACCCAGTACTTC.

The chain couples TRBV7-3 to TRBJ2-7, with TRBD2 matching 8 bases. V shed 2 bases and J 7 bases; nucleotides not matched to a gene: 10. The CDR3 covers 15 residues. Germline CDR1 reads SGHTA; CDR2 reads FQGTGA. CDR3 in amino acids: CASSLVGSGIDEQYF. CDR3 bases: TGTGCCAGCAGCTTAGTTGGTAGCGGGATTGATGAGCAGTACTTC. The full variable domain, its missing parts supplied by reference TRBV7-3 and TRBJ2-7, is GAGVSQTPSNKVTEKGKYVELRCDPISGHTALYWYRQSLGQGPEFLIYFQGTGAADDSGLPNDRFFAVRPEGSVSTLKIQRTERGDSAVYLCASSLVGSGIDEQYFGPGTRLTVT.

The chain links TRBV27 to TRBJ2-1; 9 nucleotides agree with TRBD2. Germline V lookup: CDR1 MNHEY, CDR2 SMNVEV (reference sequence). V gave up 5 bases and J gave up 6 bases; unmatched junction bases: 17. The length of the CDR3 is 18 residues. The chain's CDR3 is CASSLRQPVAGVSNEQFF. As DNA, the CDR3 is TGTGCCAGCAGTCTAAGACAGCCCGTAGCGGGAGTATCCAATGAGCAGTTCTTC.

The CDR3 nucleotides are TGTGCCAGCAGGCCAGGGGGGAGCTCCTACGAGCAGTACTTC. It is translated as CASRPGGSSYEQYF. The V gene is TRBV11-3, the J gene TRBJ2-7; maybe TRBD1 (7 bases). Germline V CDR1 and CDR2: SGHNT, YENEEA. The CDR3 runs to 14 residues. V was trimmed by 6 bases and J by 0 bases, leaving 12 bases between them.

The chain links TRBV28 to TRBJ1-4; D is unclear. This CDR3 region has 15 residues. Germline V gene lookup returns CDR1 MDHEN and CDR2 SYDVKM. V gave up 5 bases and J gave up 1 base, with 11 bases separating them. The CDR3 loop is CASSPNIETNEKLFF. CDR3 bases: TGTGCCAGCAGTCCAAACATCGAAACTAATGAAAAACTGTTTTTT.

V usage is TRBV9 and J usage is TRBJ2-1, with D perhaps being TRBD1 or TRBD2 (9 bases each). V lost 3 bases to trimming and J lost 7 bases, with 26 bases between them. The CDR3 is made up of 18 amino acids. Per the germline V gene, CDR1 is SGDLS and CDR2 is YYNGEE. CDR3 nucleotide sequence: TGTGCCAGCAGCGCACGGGACAGGGTAGTGCTAGCGGGGAATGAGCAGTTCTTC. The encoded protein is CASSARDRVVLAGNEQFF.

With respect to this clonotype: An end of the junction does not agree with germline; a read error may underlie this. This rearrangement joins TRBV7-2 to TRBJ1-1; D gene unclear. Germline-derived CDR1 and CDR2 are SGHTA and FQGNSA. CDR3 length: 13 amino acids. The CDR3 loop is CASSFGRNTEVFF. CDR3 DNA sequence: TGTGCCAGCAGCTTCGGGAGGAACACTGAAGTTTTCTTT.

This clonotype occurred a few times. This chain connects TRBV12-3 or TRBV12-4 to TRBJ2-1; 9 bases are shared with TRBD1. The CDR3 covers 15 residues. Unmatched junction bases numbered 17, after V lost 10 bases and J lost 10 bases. CDR3 bases: TGTGCCACCAAAAGGGATATACAGGGGGCCTACGAGCAGTTCTTC. This codes for CATKRDIQGAYEQFF.